The 3 T cell receptor beta chains presented below share a single source sample, sequenced in a study of blood T cells in healthy people across ages. A J-beta primer mix and a sample-barcoded 5' primer were used in a second PCR of about 7 to 12 cycles. TCRdb analysed the 5' RACE reads with MiXCR anew, one entry per CDR3 protein. The table records around 1.7 million distinct CDR3 sequences, approximately 28% of them present only once. What was sequenced was blood. The source is a woman in her 30s in good health.

The J gene is TRBJ1-1, the V gene TRBV12-3 or TRBV12-4; D unresolved. The length of the CDR3 is 14 residues. Trimming took 3 bases from V and 4 from J, leaving 12 bases between them. The CDR3 spells CASSFTGRATEAFF. CDR3 bases: TGTGCCAGCAGTTTTACCGGGAGGGCCACTGAAGCTTTCTTT.

This clonotype was seen many times. The gene calls are TRBV5-5 and TRBJ2-5; D unclear. CDR3 size: 13 residues. From germline, CDR1 is SGHKS and CDR2 YYEKEE (reference sequence). V lost 0 bases and J 3 bases, leaving 6 bases between the germline ends. CDR3 sequence: CASSLAIEETQYF. The CDR3, as DNA: TGTGCCAGCAGCTTGGCTATAGAAGAGACCCAGTACTTC. Together with reference TRBV5-5 and TRBJ2-5, the CDR3 gives the full variable domain: DAGVTQSPTHLIKTRGQQVTLRCSPISGHKSVSWYQQVLGQGPQFIFQYYEKEERGRGNFPDRFSARQFPNYSSELNVNALLLGDSALYLCASSLAIEETQYFGPGTRLLVL.

This clonotype was seen only a few times. CDR3 sequence: CASNQGDNYGYTF. The CDR3 DNA sequence: TGCGCCAGCAATCAGGGTGATAACTATGGCTACACCTTC. The chain couples TRBV5-1 to TRBJ1-2, with D maybe TRBD1 (5 bases). V lost 6 bases and J 1 base, leaving 10 bases between the germline ends. The germline gives CDR1 SGHRS, CDR2 YFSETQ. The CDR3 length is 13 residues.